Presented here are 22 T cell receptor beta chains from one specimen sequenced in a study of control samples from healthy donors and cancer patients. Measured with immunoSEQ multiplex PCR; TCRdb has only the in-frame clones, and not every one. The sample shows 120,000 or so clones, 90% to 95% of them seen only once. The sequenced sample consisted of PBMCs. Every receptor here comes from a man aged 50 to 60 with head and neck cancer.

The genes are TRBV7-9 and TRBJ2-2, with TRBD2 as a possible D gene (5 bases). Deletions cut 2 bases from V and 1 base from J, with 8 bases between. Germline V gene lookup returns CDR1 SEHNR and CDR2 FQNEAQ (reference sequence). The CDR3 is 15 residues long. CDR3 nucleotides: TGTGCCAGCAGCTTATTCGGGGAGAACACCGGGGAGCTGTTTTTT. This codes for CASSLFGENTGELFF.

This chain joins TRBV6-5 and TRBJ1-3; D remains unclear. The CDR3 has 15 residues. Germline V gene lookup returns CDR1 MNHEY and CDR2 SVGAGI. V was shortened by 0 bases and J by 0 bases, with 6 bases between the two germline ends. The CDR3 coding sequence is TGTGCCAGCAGTTACTCTTGGCTCTCTGGAAACACCATATATTTT. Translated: CASSYSWLSGNTIYF.

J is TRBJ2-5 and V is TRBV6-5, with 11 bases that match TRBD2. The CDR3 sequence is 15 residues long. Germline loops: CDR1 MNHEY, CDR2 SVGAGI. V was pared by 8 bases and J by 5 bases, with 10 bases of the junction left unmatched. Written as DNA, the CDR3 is TGTGCCAGCGCCCCTCCTAGCGGGGGGCCCGAGACCCAGTACTTC. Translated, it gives CASAPPSGGPETQYF.

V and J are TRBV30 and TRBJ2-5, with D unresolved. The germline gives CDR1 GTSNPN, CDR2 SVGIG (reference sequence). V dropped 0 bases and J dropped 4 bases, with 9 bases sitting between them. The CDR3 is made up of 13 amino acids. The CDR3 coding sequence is TGTGCCTGGAGTGTATCGGAGCGAGAGACCCAGTACTTC. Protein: CAWSVSERETQYF. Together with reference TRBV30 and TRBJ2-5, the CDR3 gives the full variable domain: SQTIHQWPATLVQPVGSPLSLECTVEGTSNPNLYWYRQAAGRGLQLLFYSVGIGQISSEVPQNLSASRPQDRQFILSSKKLLLSDSGFYLCAWSVSERETQYFGPGTRLLVL.

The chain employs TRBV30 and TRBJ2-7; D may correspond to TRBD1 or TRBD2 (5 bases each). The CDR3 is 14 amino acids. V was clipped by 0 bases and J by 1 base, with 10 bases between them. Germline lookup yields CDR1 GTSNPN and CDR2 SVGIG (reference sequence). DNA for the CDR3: TGTGCCTGGAGTGTACGAGGGGAATCCTACGAGCAGTACTTC. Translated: CAWSVRGESYEQYF.

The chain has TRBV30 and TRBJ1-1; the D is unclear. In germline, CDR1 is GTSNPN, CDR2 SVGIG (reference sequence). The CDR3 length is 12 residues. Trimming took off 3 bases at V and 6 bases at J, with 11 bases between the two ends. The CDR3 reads CAWRRPLAEAFF. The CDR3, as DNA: TGTGCCTGGAGACGGCCCCTGGCTGAAGCTTTCTTT.

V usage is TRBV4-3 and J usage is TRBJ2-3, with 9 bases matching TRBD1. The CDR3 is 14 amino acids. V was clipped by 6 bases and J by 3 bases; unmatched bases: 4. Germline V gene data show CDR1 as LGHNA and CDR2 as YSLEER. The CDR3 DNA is TGCGCCAGCAGGGACAGGGGACTTACAGATACGCAGTATTTT. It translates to CASRDRGLTDTQYF.

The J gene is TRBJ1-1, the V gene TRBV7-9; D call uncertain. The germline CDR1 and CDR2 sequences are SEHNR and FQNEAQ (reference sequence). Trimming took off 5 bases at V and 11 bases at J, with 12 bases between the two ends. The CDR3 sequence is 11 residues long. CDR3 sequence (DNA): TGTGCCAGCAGCCCGAGCCTTAGGGCTTTCTTT. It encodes CASSPSLRAFF.

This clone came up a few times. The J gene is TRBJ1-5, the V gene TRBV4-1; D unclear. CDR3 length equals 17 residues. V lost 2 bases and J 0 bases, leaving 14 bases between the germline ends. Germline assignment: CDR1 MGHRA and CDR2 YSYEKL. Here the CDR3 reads CASSQSRARNSNQPQHF. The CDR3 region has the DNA TGCGCCAGCAGCCAAAGTCGGGCTCGGAATAGCAATCAGCCCCAGCATTTT.

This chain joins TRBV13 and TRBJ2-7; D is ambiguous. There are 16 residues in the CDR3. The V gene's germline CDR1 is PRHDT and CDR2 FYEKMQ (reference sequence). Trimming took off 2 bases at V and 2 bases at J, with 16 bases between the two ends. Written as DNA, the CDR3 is TGTGCCAGCAGCTTAACGGGCACCTCCCCAGCCTACGAGCAGTACTTC. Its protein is CASSLTGTSPAYEQYF. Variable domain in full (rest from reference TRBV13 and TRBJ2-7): AAGVIQSPRHLIKEKRETATLKCYPIPRHDTVYWYQQGPGQDPQFLISFYEKMQSDKGSIPDRFSAQQFSDYHSELNMSSLELGDSALYFCASSLTGTSPAYEQYFGPGTRLTVT.

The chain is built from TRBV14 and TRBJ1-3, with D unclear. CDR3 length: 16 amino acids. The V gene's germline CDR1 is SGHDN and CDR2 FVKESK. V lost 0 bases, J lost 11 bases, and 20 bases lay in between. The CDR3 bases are TGTGCCAGCAGCCAAGATCGGGTGAGGGATGAAAGGGCCATATATTTT. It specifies CASSQDRVRDERAIYF.

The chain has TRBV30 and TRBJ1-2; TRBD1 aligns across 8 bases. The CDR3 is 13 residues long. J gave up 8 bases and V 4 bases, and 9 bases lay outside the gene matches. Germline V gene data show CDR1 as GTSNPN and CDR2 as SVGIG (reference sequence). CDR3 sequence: CAWNGQGPWGYTF. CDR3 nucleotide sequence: TGTGCCTGGAACGGACAGGGTCCCTGGGGCTACACCTTC.

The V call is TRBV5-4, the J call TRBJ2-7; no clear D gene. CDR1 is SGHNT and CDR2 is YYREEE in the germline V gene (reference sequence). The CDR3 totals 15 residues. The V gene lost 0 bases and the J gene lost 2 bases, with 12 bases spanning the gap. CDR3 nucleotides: TGTGCCAGCAGCTTGGATCTGGCACTAACCTACGAGCAGTACTTC. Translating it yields CASSLDLALTYEQYF.

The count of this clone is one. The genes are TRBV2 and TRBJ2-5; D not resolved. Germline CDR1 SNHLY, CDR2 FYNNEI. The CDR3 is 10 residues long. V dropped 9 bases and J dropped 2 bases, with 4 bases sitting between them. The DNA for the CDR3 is TGTGCCAGTAGACAAGAGACCCAGTACTTC. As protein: CASRQETQYF.

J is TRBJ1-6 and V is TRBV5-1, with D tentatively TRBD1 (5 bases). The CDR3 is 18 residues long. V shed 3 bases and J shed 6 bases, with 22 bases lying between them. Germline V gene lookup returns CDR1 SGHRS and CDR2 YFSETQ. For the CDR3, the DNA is TGCGCCAGCAGCTGGAAGACGGGCGGAGGGGTTGGTAATTCACCCCTCCACTTT. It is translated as CASSWKTGGGVGNSPLHF.

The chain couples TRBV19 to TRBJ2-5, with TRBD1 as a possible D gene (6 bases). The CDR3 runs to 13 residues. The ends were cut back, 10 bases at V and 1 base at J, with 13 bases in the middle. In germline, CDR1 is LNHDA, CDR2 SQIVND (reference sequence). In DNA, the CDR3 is TGTGCCACCCGAGAGGGGGTCCAAGAGACCCAGTACTTC. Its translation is CATREGVQETQYF.

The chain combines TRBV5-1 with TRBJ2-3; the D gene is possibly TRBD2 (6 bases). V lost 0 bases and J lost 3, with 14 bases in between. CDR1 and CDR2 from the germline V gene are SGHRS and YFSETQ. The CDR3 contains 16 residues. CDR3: CASSLVFVAATDTQYF. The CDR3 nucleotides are TGCGCCAGCAGCTTGGTTTTCGTAGCGGCGACAGATACGCAGTATTTT.

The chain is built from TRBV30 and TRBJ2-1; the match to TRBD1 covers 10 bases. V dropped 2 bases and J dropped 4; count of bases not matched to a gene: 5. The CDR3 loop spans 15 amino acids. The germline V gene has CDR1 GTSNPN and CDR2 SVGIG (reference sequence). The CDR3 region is CAWSHGTGVYNEQFF. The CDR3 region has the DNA TGTGCCTGGAGTCATGGGACAGGGGTATACAATGAGCAGTTCTTC.

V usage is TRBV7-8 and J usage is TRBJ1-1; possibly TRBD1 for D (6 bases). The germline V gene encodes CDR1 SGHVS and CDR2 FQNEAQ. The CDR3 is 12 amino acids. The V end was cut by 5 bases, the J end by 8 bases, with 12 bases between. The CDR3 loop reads CASSQGRGEAFF. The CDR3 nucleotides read TGTGCCAGCAGCCAAGGGAGGGGGGAAGCTTTCTTT.

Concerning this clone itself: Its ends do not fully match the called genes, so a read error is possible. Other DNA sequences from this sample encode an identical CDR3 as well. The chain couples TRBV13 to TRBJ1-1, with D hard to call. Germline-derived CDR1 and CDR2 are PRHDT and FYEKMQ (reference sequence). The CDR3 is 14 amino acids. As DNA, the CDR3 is TGTGCCAGCAGTTTAGGTCACAGGAACACTGAAGCTTTCTTT. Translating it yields CASSLGHRNTEAFF. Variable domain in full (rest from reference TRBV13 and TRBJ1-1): AAGVIQSPRHLIKEKRETATLKCYPIPRHDTVYWYQQGPGQDPQFLISFYEKMQSDKGSIPDRFSAQQFSDYHSELNMSSLELGDSALYFCASSLGHRNTEAFFGQGTRLTVV.

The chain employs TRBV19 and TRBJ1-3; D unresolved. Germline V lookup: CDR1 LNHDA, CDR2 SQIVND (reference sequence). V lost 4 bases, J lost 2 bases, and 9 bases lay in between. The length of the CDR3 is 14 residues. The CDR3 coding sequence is TGTGCCAGTAGTAATAGTGAAACTGGAAACACCATATATTTT. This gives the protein CASSNSETGNTIYF.

The CDR3: CASSVTPTGLYEQYF. The CDR3 coding sequence is TGTGCCAGCAGCGTCACCCCGACAGGGCTCTACGAGCAGTACTTC. V usage is TRBV7-8 and J usage is TRBJ2-7, with 7 bases matching TRBD1. This CDR3 has 15 residues. Germline CDR1 and CDR2: SGHVS and FQNEAQ. The trim removed 5 bases at V and 3 bases at J, leaving 10 bases unmatched.